The rows below give T cell receptor beta chains drawn from one sample of a study of cytomegalovirus exposure and HLA in healthy donors. Measured with immunoSEQ multiplex PCR; TCRdb has only the in-frame clones, and not every one. The sample lists fewer than 100,000 clones; around 80% were seen once. Sequencing was done on a sample of PBMCs. These receptors all stem from a male donor in good health and CMV-seronegative. CDR3s include the opening cysteine and the closing phenylalanine or tryptophan. The D gene is left open where the match is weak. Clone size is shown for a subset of rows, as once, few, many or a class of expanded clone.

NA TRBJ1-2 NA TRBV7-2 CASSLDSNYGYTF TGTGCCAGCAGCTTGGACAGTAACTATGGCTACACCTTC
NA TRBJ2-3 NA TRBV10-3 CAIGGQISDTQYF TGTGCCATCGGAGGGCAAATTTCAGATACGCAGTATTTT
NA TRBJ1-1 NA TRBV2 CASNLRGTMNTEAFF TGTGCCAGCAATCTAAGGGGCACCATGAACACTGAAGCTTTCTTT
NA TRBJ1-1 NA TRBV5-1 CARTTVMNTEAFF TGCGCCAGGACGACAGTCATGAACACTGAAGCTTTCTTT
once TRBJ2-5 NA TRBV27 CASSSRGETQYF TGTGCCAGCAGTAGCCGCGGCGAGACCCAGTACTTC
NA TRBJ2-4 TRBD2 TRBV6-1 CASSDNGGVPKNIQYF TGTGCCAGCAGTGATAACGGGGGGGTACCCAAAAACATTCAGTACTTC
NA TRBJ1-2 NA TRBV27 CASSFLDPNRVYYGYTF TGTGCCAGCAGTTTCCTGGATCCTAACAGGGTATACTATGGCTACACCTTC
NA TRBJ2-7 TRBD1 TRBV27 CASSSLQGAYEQYF TGTGCCAGCAGTTCTCTACAGGGGGCCTACGAGCAGTACTTC
NA TRBJ2-3 NA TRBV7-6 CASSLVGQGSDTQYF TGTGCCAGCAGCTTAGTCGGGCAGGGTTCAGATACGCAGTATTTT
NA TRBJ2-5 TRBD2 TRBV28 CASSSRLALSVETQYF TGTGCCAGCAGTTCTCGACTAGCGTTGAGTGTAGAGACCCAGTACTTC
few TRBJ2-5 TRBD1 TRBV2 CASRELDRGLQETQYF TGTGCCAGCCGAGAACTGGACAGGGGGCTTCAAGAGACCCAGTACTTC
NA TRBJ1-5 TRBD1 TRBV13 CASSYHRGQGFGPQHF TGTGCCAGCAGCTATCACCGCGGACAGGGTTTTGGGCCCCAGCATTTT
NA TRBJ2-2 NA TRBV25-1 CASSTNRDTKIHTGELFF TGTGCCAGCAGTACCAACCGGGACACTAAAATCCACACCGGGGAGCTGTTTTTT